There are many counts of the clone carrying this TCR beta chain. The V and J ends lost 0 bases and 4 bases, in that order; junction bases with no gene match: 5. Germline V gene lookup returns CDR1 LGHNA and CDR2 YNFKEQ. The CDR3 extends over 17 amino acids. This entry belongs to a study of blood T cell repertoires in COVID-19. Study as a whole: Acute and convalescent COVID-19 samples came from the United States, Italy and Spain.

Generated by immunoSEQ multiplex PCR, the TCRdb table keeps only in-frame clones and is missing some. The table has roughly 260,000 clones, approximately 86% seen once; the top ten hold around 2.4%. The study assigned cohorts using participant-reported clinical history. The chain recombines TRBV4-2 with TRBJ2-3; 12 nucleotides line up with TRBD2. The clonotype originates from a young woman who had recovered from COVID-19. Sequences were obtained from PBMCs or T cells enriched from blood (not recorded which). The CDR3 spells CASSQELLAGGADTQYF. CDR3 nucleotides: TGTGCCAGCAGCCAAGAATTACTAGCGGGAGGTGCAGATACGCAGTATTTT.